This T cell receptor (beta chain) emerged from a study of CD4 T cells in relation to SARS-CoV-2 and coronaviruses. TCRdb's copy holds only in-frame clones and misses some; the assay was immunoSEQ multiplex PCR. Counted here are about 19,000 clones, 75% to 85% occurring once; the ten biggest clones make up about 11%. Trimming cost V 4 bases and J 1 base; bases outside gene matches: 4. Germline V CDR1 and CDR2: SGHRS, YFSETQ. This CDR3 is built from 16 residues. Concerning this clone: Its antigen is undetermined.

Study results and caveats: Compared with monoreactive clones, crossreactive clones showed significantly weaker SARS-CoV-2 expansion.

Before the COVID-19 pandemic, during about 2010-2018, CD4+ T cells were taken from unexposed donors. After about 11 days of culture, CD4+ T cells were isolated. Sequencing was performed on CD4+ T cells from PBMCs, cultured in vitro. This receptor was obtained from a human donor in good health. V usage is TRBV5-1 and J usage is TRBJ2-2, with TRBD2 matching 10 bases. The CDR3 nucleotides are TGCGCCAGCAGCCCCTGGACTAGCGGGAACACCGGGGAGCTGTTTTTT. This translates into CASSPWTSGNTGELFF.